These 8 T cell receptor beta chains came from one sample sequenced in a study of follicular helper T cells after annual influenza vaccination. This sample's time point: 2015-2016 season, 7 days after influenza vaccination. The table came from immunoSEQ multiplex PCR; TCRdb's copy has only in-frame clones and leaves some out. The sample includes some 8,300 clones, 75% to 85% seen only once; the top ten take over 4%. The sequencing used CXCR5+ CD38- circulating T follicular helper cells from blood, collected 7 days after influenza vaccination. Subset here: circulating Tfh, non-naive CD4+CXCR5+PD-1+ (ICOS+CD38+ or ICOS-CD38-). The receptors originated from an adult who received the influenza vaccine.

This chain joins TRBV5-1 and TRBJ1-1; TRBD1 agrees at 8 bases. Germline CDR1 and CDR2: SGHRS and YFSETQ. This CDR3 is 17 amino acids long. With 4 bases clipped from V and 3 bases from J, the junction kept 14 bases outside the gene matches. CDR3 residues: CASSPTTGQGGYTEAFF. For the CDR3, the DNA is TGCGCCAGCAGCCCGACCACCGGACAGGGCGGGTACACTGAAGCTTTCTTT.

This clone is a singleton in its sample. The J gene is TRBJ2-5, the V gene TRBV7-2; D not resolved. V was pared by 1 base and J by 3 bases, with 6 bases between. Germline values: CDR1 SGHTA, CDR2 FQGNSA. The length of the CDR3 is 13 residues. The CDR3 sequence is CASSLVREETQYF. For the CDR3, the DNA is TGTGCCAGCAGCTTAGTAAGGGAAGAGACCCAGTACTTC.

V and J are TRBV2 and TRBJ2-7, with 8 positions matching TRBD1. J was trimmed by 4 bases and V by 8 bases; bases with no gene match: 10. From germline, CDR1 is SNHLY and CDR2 FYNNEI. The CDR3 covers 14 residues. CDR3 nucleotides: TGTGCCAGCCGGATAAGGCAGGGGGCTTACGAGCAGTACTTC. Amino acid sequence: CASRIRQGAYEQYF. Full variable domain (remainder filled in from reference TRBV2 and TRBJ2-7): EPEVTQTPSHQVTQMGQEVILRCVPISNHLYFYWYRQILGQKVEFLVSFYNNEISEKSEIFDDQFSVERPDGSNFTLKIRSTKLEDSAMYFCASRIRQGAYEQYFGPGTRLTVT.

In its sample, this clone was seen a few times. The chain combines TRBV4-3 with TRBJ2-3; 9 bases are shared with TRBD2. Trimming at V came to 6 bases and at J to 4 bases, leaving 11 bases not matched to a gene. The CDR3 is made up of 16 amino acids. Germline V gene lookup returns CDR1 LGHNA and CDR2 YSLEER. In DNA, the CDR3 is TGCGCCAGCAGTTTTCAGCGGGGGGCCTTTGCAGATACGCAGTATTTT. It encodes CASSFQRGAFADTQYF.

The chain recombines TRBV19 with TRBJ2-1; D uncertain. Germline loops: CDR1 LNHDA, CDR2 SQIVND (reference sequence). There are 12 residues in the CDR3. Trimming removed 10 bases from V and 2 bases from J, with 9 bases in between. CDR3 sequence reads: CATQDAYNEQFF. CDR3 sequence (DNA): TGTGCCACCCAGGACGCCTACAATGAGCAGTTCTTC.

The chain is built from TRBV9 and TRBJ2-3; possibly TRBD1 for D (5 bases). The CDR3 is 16 residues long. From germline, CDR1 is SGDLS and CDR2 YYNGEE. Trimming removed 1 base from V and 4 bases from J, with 16 bases in between. CDR3 amino acids: CASSVTAGSLADTQYF. The DNA for the CDR3 is TGTGCCAGCAGCGTAACGGCAGGGTCGCTCGCAGATACGCAGTATTTT.

CDR3 nucleotides: TGTGCCAGCAGCCCCGGACAGGCTGTCGCTACGCAGTATTTT. This gives the protein CASSPGQAVATQYF. The chain uses TRBV7-6 and TRBJ2-3; 7 nucleotides line up with TRBD1. The CDR3 consists of 14 residues. The V gene's germline CDR1 is SGHVS and CDR2 FNYEAQ. J gave up 8 bases and V 5 bases, and 10 bases lay outside the gene matches. Combining the CDR3 with reference TRBV7-6 and TRBJ2-3 gives the whole variable domain GAGVSQSPRYKVTKRGQDVALRCDPISGHVSLYWYRQALGQGPEFLTYFNYEAQQDKSGLPNDRFSAERPEGSISTLTIQRTEQRDSAMYRCASSPGQAVATQYFGPGTRLTVL.

The gene calls are TRBV19 and TRBJ1-1, with D possibly TRBD1 on 6 matching bases. V was clipped by 3 bases and J by 2 bases, with 13 bases between them. CDR3 size: 15 residues. Germline assignment: CDR1 LNHDA and CDR2 SQIVND (reference sequence). The CDR3 DNA is TGTGCCAGTAGTATGGTAAGGACAGCAAACACTGAAGCTTTCTTT. Amino acids: CASSMVRTANTEAFF.